This entry features one T cell receptor (beta chain) sequence. The germline gene is not matched at one end of the junction; a read error may be the cause. Germline lookup yields CDR1 SGHTA and CDR2 FQGTGA. The CDR3 is 14 amino acids. Healthy Russian Caucasian donors spanned ages about 6 to 95 years. Every participating donor contributed roughly 11 milliliters of peripheral blood through a draw. Alongside a J-beta primer mix, a sample-barcoded 5' primer served in a second PCR lasting roughly 7 to 11 cycles. Each cDNA molecule received a tag from a template-switch adaptor that had 12 random nucleotides. Each CDR3 protein gets one entry after TCRdb re-called the 5' RACE reads with MiXCR. The table includes approximately 800,000 distinct CDR3 sequences, 50% to 65% detected once. The data were obtained in a study of blood T cells in healthy people across ages.

The TCR was taken from a man aged 80 or over in good health. Sequences were obtained from blood. The chain joins TRBV7-3 to TRBJ2-5; possibly TRBD1 for D (5 bases). The J call may be mistaken, given a closer DNA end match to TRBJ2-7. The CDR3 region has the DNA TGTGCCAGCAGCCTAACCGGCAGGGCCTACGAGCAGTACTTC. It translates to CASSLTGRAYEQYF.